Detailed here is one T cell receptor (beta chain). Its antigen is undetermined. This specimen belongs to a study of OX40 agonist ivuxolimab in advanced cancers. Whole-study context: Aged 23 to 79 with a mean of roughly 63 years, they were 75% to 85% male.

Study results and limitations: The study observed clonal expansion of CD4+ and CD8+ blood T cells by week 6 at 0.1 to 3.0 mg/kg. At 0.1-3.0 mg/kg, partial responders had clonal expansion among the lowest observed.

Germline assignment: CDR1 SGHTA and CDR2 FQGNSA. V lost 5 bases and J 8 bases, leaving 12 bases between the germline ends. CDR3 size: 13 residues. Autoimmune disease history or systemic immunosuppression barred patients. The assay was immunoSEQ multiplex PCR, and TCRdb's table has in-frame clones only and misses some. The table lists 55,000 to 75,000 clones, about nine tenths of them singletons. The sequence was collected from an adult with an advanced solid tumor such as melanoma, head and neck, liver or kidney cancer. The input for sequencing was CD4+ or CD8+ T cells sorted from blood, taken in a trial of the OX40 agonist ivuxolimab. This chain connects TRBV7-2 to TRBJ2-2; D uncertain. CDR3 region: CASSPRIRGELFF. As DNA, the CDR3 is TGTGCCAGCAGCCCACGGATCCGGGGGGAGCTGTTTTTT.